This record covers a single TCR beta chain. The V end lost 0 bases, the J end lost 9 bases, and 15 bases lay between the germline ends. The CDR3 is 15 residues long. CDR1 and CDR2 (germline): MGHRA, YSYEKL. This sample stems from a study of blood T cell repertoires in COVID-19. In the study overall: T cells, B-cell-depleted T cells, or PBMCs provided the cDNA or gDNA that served as material.

Original processing notes: From reference gene primer amplification, estimates of nucleated cell counts were derived. TCRdb's table, derived via immunoSEQ multiplex PCR, lists solely in-frame clones and lacks some. D and trimming come from the DNA, and the V and J calls and clone size come from that table. The sample includes over 45,000 clones, roughly nine tenths of them seen just once. The sequence derives from a woman of 80 years or more with acute or convalescent COVID-19. Material for sequencing was peripheral blood. The chain uses TRBV4-1 and TRBJ1-5, with no clear D. The CDR3 sequence is CASSQDLSVIWPQHF. DNA of the CDR3: TGCGCCAGCAGCCAAGATCTCTCCGTTATATGGCCCCAGCATTTT.